One sample yielded the 24 T cell receptor beta chains listed below, sequenced in a study of blood T cell repertoires in COVID-19. Produced via immunoSEQ multiplex PCR; TCRdb's table is partial and in-frame only. The sample records under 150,000 clones, around 79% being singletons. The sample taken for sequencing was peripheral blood. Receptors originate from an elderly man with acute or convalescent COVID-19.

The table lists this clone with many counts. The chain has TRBV28 and TRBJ1-6, with 7 positions matching TRBD1. The CDR3 is made up of 14 amino acids. J lost 9 bases, V lost 9 bases, and 11 bases had no gene match. Germline V gene data show CDR1 as MDHEN and CDR2 as SYDVKM. As DNA, the CDR3 is TGTGCCAGTTACCCGACAGGGTTAAGTTCACCCCTCCACTTT. Encoded protein: CASYPTGLSSPLHF.

The chain employs TRBV4-1 and TRBJ1-2, with 9 positions matching TRBD1. Per germline, CDR1 MGHRA and CDR2 YSYEKL. The CDR3 has 16 amino acids. Germline trimming cut 0 bases from V and 8 bases from J; bases unmatched to any gene: 10. CDR3 region: CASSQDVIGTGKGYTF. In nucleotides, the CDR3 is TGCGCCAGCAGCCAAGATGTAATAGGGACAGGGAAAGGCTACACCTTC.

The chain couples TRBV15 to TRBJ1-6; D might be TRBD1 (6 bases). The V end lost 3 bases, the J end lost 8 bases, and 8 bases lay between the germline ends. The CDR3 has 13 residues. Germline V lookup: CDR1 LNHNV, CDR2 YYDKDF (reference sequence). The CDR3 here is CATSRDSYSPLHF. CDR3 DNA sequence: TGTGCCACCAGCAGGGACAGTTATTCACCCCTCCACTTT.

V gene TRBV10-3 combines with J gene TRBJ2-7, with D possibly matching TRBD1 (6 bases). The V end was cut by 3 bases, the J end by 0 bases, with 9 bases between. The CDR3 is 14 residues long. Germline CDR1 is ENHRY and CDR2 is SYGVKD. CDR3 DNA: TGTGCCATCAGTGAACAGGGCGGCTCCTACGAGCAGTACTTC. It specifies CAISEQGGSYEQYF.

V gene TRBV20-1 combines with J gene TRBJ2-7; possibly TRBD1 for D (5 bases). This CDR3 is built from 12 residues. V was pared by 3 bases and J by 5 bases, with 11 bases between. Germline assignment: CDR1 DFQATT and CDR2 SNEGSKA (reference sequence). The CDR3 nucleotides read TGCAGTGCTAGTAGGGGTATGAACGAGCAGTACTTC. Its protein product is CSASRGMNEQYF.

V gene TRBV6-2 or TRBV6-3 combines with J gene TRBJ1-6, with D maybe TRBD1 (6 bases). CDR1 and CDR2 from the germline V gene are MNHEY and SVGEGT. This CDR3 is 17 amino acids long. V lost 0 bases, J lost 3 bases, and 12 bases lay in between. The CDR3 loop reads CASSYSNPDSYNSPLHF. The CDR3 DNA is TGTGCCAGCAGTTACTCGAATCCGGACAGCTATAATTCACCCCTCCACTTT.

This clone came up once. The rearrangement links TRBV5-1 to TRBJ1-2; TRBD1 agrees at 7 bases. With V trimmed by 5 bases and J by 2 bases, 6 bases remained unmatched. The CDR3 loop spans 14 amino acids. Germline V gene sequence: CDR1 SGHRS, CDR2 YFSETQ. CDR3 in DNA: TGCGCCAGCAGAGAGGGGGCAGGGAACTATGGCTACACCTTC. Translation gives CASREGAGNYGYTF.

In this sample, this clone turned up a few times. The chain uses TRBV3-1 (or the pseudogene TRBV3-2) and TRBJ1-1; possible D gene TRBD1, 6 bases. Per the germline V gene, CDR1 is LGHDT and CDR2 is YNNKEL (reference sequence). V lost 4 bases to trimming and J lost 4 bases, with 16 bases between them. This CDR3 contains 15 residues. CDR3 region: CASSPTVGGGTEAFF. The CDR3 DNA follows: TGTGCCAGCAGCCCCACGGTGGGAGGGGGCACTGAAGCTTTCTTT.

The chain combines TRBV2 with TRBJ1-1, with 7 positions matching TRBD1. The CDR3 contains 13 residues. Trimming took 5 bases from V and 1 from J; bases not matched to a gene: 1. CDR1 is SNHLY and CDR2 is FYNNEI in the germline V gene. DNA for the CDR3: TGTGCCAGCAGTCGGGACAGGAACACTGAAGCTTTCTTT. This encodes CASSRDRNTEAFF.

Only one count was recorded for this clone. The chain is built from TRBV27 and TRBJ1-6; 7 bases line up with TRBD1. V lost 3 bases and J lost 8; bases outside the gene matches: 1. The CDR3 extends over 13 amino acids. From germline, CDR1 is MNHEY and CDR2 SMNVEV (reference sequence). CDR3: CASSFQGDSPLHF. The CDR3, as DNA: TGTGCCAGCAGTTTCCAGGGGGATTCACCCCTCCACTTT.

This clone has a count of ten or more. V usage is TRBV19 and J usage is TRBJ2-3; TRBD1 aligns across 8 bases. V shed 5 bases and J 3 bases; nucleotides not matched to a gene: 7. Germline values: CDR1 LNHDA, CDR2 SQIVND (reference sequence). This CDR3 has 15 amino acids. The CDR3 is CASSRQGRATDTQYF. CDR3 DNA: TGTGCCAGTAGTCGACAGGGGCGGGCTACAGATACGCAGTATTTT. Looking up the rest from reference TRBV19 and TRBJ2-3 gives the full variable domain: DGGITQSPKYLFRKEGQNVTLSCEQNLNHDAMYWYRQDPGQGLRLIYYSQIVNDFQKGDIAEGYSVSREKKESFPLTVTSAQKNPTAFYLCASSRQGRATDTQYFGPGTRLTVL.

The J gene is TRBJ2-1, the V gene TRBV9, with unresolved D. The germline CDR1 and CDR2 sequences are SGDLS and YYNGEE. V lost 0 bases and J lost 4, with 11 bases in between. This CDR3 spans 15 amino acids. CDR3 loop: CASSVVPESYNEQFF. Written as DNA, the CDR3 is TGTGCCAGCAGCGTAGTTCCCGAGTCATACAATGAGCAGTTCTTC.

This chain links TRBV2 with TRBJ2-2, with a tentative D call TRBD1 (6 bases). CDR1 and CDR2 (germline): SNHLY, FYNNEI. The CDR3 is 13 residues long. V was cut by 6 bases and J by 5 bases, with 10 bases left in between. CDR3 DNA sequence: TGTGCCAGCAGGGCCAGGGGTACCGGGGAGCTGTTTTTT. It is translated as CASRARGTGELFF.

This chain uses TRBV2 with TRBJ1-5; a possible D gene is TRBD1 (6 bases). Trimming took off 6 bases at V and 3 bases at J, with 12 bases between the two ends. Germline V gene lookup returns CDR1 SNHLY and CDR2 FYNNEI. The CDR3 extends over 14 amino acids. CDR3 coding DNA: TGTGCCAGCAGGGATACAGGGACCAATCAGCCCCAGCATTTT. This translates into CASRDTGTNQPQHF. The full variable domain, its missing parts supplied by reference TRBV2 and TRBJ1-5, is EPEVTQTPSHQVTQMGQEVILRCVPISNHLYFYWYRQILGQKVEFLVSFYNNEISEKSEIFDDQFSVERPDGSNFTLKIRSTKLEDSAMYFCASRDTGTNQPQHFGDGTRLSIL.

Only one count was recorded for this clone. The gene calls are TRBV5-1 and TRBJ2-7; 8 nucleotides line up with TRBD1. This CDR3 has 15 amino acids. The V segment lost 4 bases and the J segment 1 base; nucleotides outside the gene matches: 7. Germline V gives CDR1 SGHRS, CDR2 YFSETQ. CDR3 loop: CASSNPGQGSYEQYF. The DNA for the CDR3 is TGCGCCAGCAGCAACCCCGGACAGGGTTCCTACGAGCAGTACTTC.

The chain combines TRBV30 with TRBJ1-2; 8 positions agree with TRBD1. The CDR3 extends over 12 amino acids. CDR1 is GTSNPN, CDR2 SVGIG, per germline (reference sequence). V dropped 1 base and J dropped 13; count of bases not matched to a gene: 8. The CDR3 region is CAWSGQGPLRTF. The CDR3, as DNA: TGTGCCTGGAGTGGACAGGGGCCTTTGCGCACCTTC.

V usage is TRBV2 and J usage is TRBJ1-5; D ambiguous. This CDR3 spans 16 amino acids. Germline lookup yields CDR1 SNHLY and CDR2 FYNNEI. V shed 4 bases and J shed 0 bases, with 13 bases lying between them. This CDR3 is CASSARAYSSNQPQHF. For the CDR3, the DNA is TGTGCCAGCAGTGCGCGGGCCTATTCTAGCAATCAGCCCCAGCATTTT.

The V and J genes are TRBV7-2 and TRBJ2-3; D is ambiguous. Germline CDR1 and CDR2: SGHTA and FQGNSA. The CDR3 has 13 amino acids. Between the trimmed V and J ends, which lost 5 bases and 8 bases, there was a span of 14 bases. DNA of the CDR3: TGTGCCAGCAGCCAAAACCTAGGTGGTACGCAGTATTTT. Its translation is CASSQNLGGTQYF.

CDR3 nucleotide sequence: TGTGCCAGCTTGGTAGCACAAGAGACCCAGTACTTC. The encoded protein is CASLVAQETQYF. The rearrangement links TRBV2 to TRBJ2-5; unclear D gene. There are 12 residues in the CDR3. Between the trimmed V and J ends, which lost 8 bases and 2 bases, there was a span of 9 bases. Germline values: CDR1 SNHLY, CDR2 FYNNEI.

The rearrangement uses TRBV7-3 and TRBJ2-2; 7 bases are shared with TRBD1. The germline CDR1 and CDR2 sequences are SGHTA and FQGTGA. The length of the CDR3 is 16 residues. V lost 1 base to trimming and J lost 4 bases; unmatched junction nucleotides: 6. This CDR3 reads CASSLRLGGGTGELFF. The CDR3 DNA reads as TGTGCCAGCAGCTTAAGATTAGGGGGCGGCACCGGGGAGCTGTTTTTT.

J is TRBJ1-1 and V is TRBV4-1, with D tentatively TRBD1 (6 bases). Trimming took 3 bases from V and 4 from J, leaving 21 bases between them. This CDR3 comprises 17 residues. CDR1 is MGHRA and CDR2 is YSYEKL in the germline V gene. The CDR3 spells CASSQGLFYRASTEAFF. CDR3 sequence (DNA): TGCGCCAGCAGCCAGGGGCTTTTCTACAGGGCGAGCACTGAAGCTTTCTTT.

The chain links TRBV5-6 to TRBJ2-1; D is possibly TRBD1 (5 bases). The CDR3 extends over 13 amino acids. Germline assignment: CDR1 SGHDT and CDR2 YYEEEE. The V and J ends lost 0 bases and 9 bases respectively, with 10 bases between them. Written as DNA, the CDR3 is TGTGCCAGCAGCTTGGCAGGGTACGGTGAGCAGTTCTTC. It encodes CASSLAGYGEQFF.

This clone is a singleton in its sample. The chain links TRBV19 to TRBJ2-5, with D tentatively TRBD2 (5 bases). The ends were cut back, 3 bases at V and 7 bases at J, with 12 bases in the middle. The CDR3 runs 13 residues. CDR1 and CDR2 from the germline V gene are LNHDA and SQIVND (reference sequence). CDR3 bases: TGTGCCAGTAGTATTTCCCGCCGGGGGACCCAGTACTTC. Its protein product is CASSISRRGTQYF.

This clone showed up just a few times. V and J are TRBV7-8 and TRBJ2-7; 7 bases line up with TRBD2. Germline values: CDR1 SGHVS, CDR2 FQNEAQ. The CDR3 contains 13 residues. The junction had 9 bases not matched to a gene; V was cut back by 6 bases and J by 7 bases. CDR3 DNA sequence: TGTGCCAGCAGGGGGAGGGGACTCGGTGAGCAGTACTTC. The encoded protein is CASRGRGLGEQYF.